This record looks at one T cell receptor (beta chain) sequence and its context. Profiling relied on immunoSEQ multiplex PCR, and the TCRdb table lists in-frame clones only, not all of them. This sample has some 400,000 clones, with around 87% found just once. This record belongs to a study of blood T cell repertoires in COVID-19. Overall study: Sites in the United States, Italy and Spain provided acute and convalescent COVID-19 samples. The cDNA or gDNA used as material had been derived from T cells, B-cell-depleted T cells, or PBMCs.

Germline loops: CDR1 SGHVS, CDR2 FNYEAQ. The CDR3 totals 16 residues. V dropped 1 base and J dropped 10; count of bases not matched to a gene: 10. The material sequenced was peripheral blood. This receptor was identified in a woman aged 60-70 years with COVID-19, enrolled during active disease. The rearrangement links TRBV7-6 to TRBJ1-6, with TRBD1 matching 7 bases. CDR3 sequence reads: CASSLGRQGLNSPLHF. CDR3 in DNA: TGTGCCAGCAGCTTAGGACGACAGGGTTTAAACTCACCCCTCCACTTT.